This T cell receptor (beta chain) was obtained from a study of blood T cells in healthy people across ages. For the second PCR, which ran for roughly 7 to 11 cycles, a sample-barcoded 5' primer and a J-beta primer mix were used. Each CDR3 protein gets one entry after TCRdb re-called the 5' RACE reads with MiXCR. The profile shows 600,000 to 900,000 distinct CDR3 sequences, about a quarter of them singletons. The sample holds a few counts of this clonotype. CDR1 SGHTA and CDR2 FQGNSA come from the germline V gene. The CDR3 is 14 amino acids. These same data were also listed under a study on T cells of mothers and their children. That paper states: Reads recorded for TCR beta CDR3 numbered over 9 million per mother and some 2.7 million per child.

The clonotype originates from a boy aged 5-17 years in good health. Specimen: blood. The chain combines TRBV7-2 with TRBJ2-5; the match to TRBD2 covers 12 bases. The better agreement between TRBJ2-7 and the DNA end casts doubt on the J call. The DNA of the CDR3 is TGTGCCAGCAGCTCCCGACTAGCGGGGGCCGAGCAGTACTTC. Protein: CASSSRLAGAEQYF.